These T cell receptor beta chains were read from a single sample in a study of cytomegalovirus exposure and HLA in healthy donors. Some clones are missing from TCRdb's copy, which holds only in-frame ones; the method was immunoSEQ multiplex PCR. The sample gives tens of thousands of clones, about 77% of which show up once; 5% to 7% is in the top ten. The source material was PBMCs. The receptors come from a woman in her thirties in good health and CMV-seronegative. Each CDR3 is given with its conserved first and last residue. The D gene is left open where the match is weak. Only some rows state a clone size, as once, few, many or a class for expanded clones.

V gene: TRBV19
clone size: -
J gene: TRBJ2-3
D gene: -
CDR3 DNA: TGTGCCAGTATGGTTAGCGCCACAGATACGCAGTATTTT
CDR3 protein: CASMVSATDTQYF

V gene: TRBV29-1
clone size: -
J gene: TRBJ2-7
D gene: TRBD2
CDR3 DNA: TGCAGCGTTGAACTAGCGGGAGTCGGGTCCTCCTACGAGCAGTACTTC
CDR3 protein: CSVELAGVGSSYEQYF

V gene: TRBV6-5
clone size: -
J gene: TRBJ1-5
D gene: -
CDR3 DNA: TGTGCCAGCAGTTACTCGGAGGCTTCCAATCAGCCCCAGCATTTT
CDR3 protein: CASSYSEASNQPQHF

V gene: TRBV11-2
clone size: -
J gene: TRBJ1-6
D gene: TRBD1
CDR3 DNA: TGTGCCAGCAGCCCATTTTCCGGGACAGTTAATTCACCCCTCCACTTT
CDR3 protein: CASSPFSGTVNSPLHF

V gene: TRBV5-1
clone size: -
J gene: TRBJ1-2
D gene: TRBD1
CDR3 DNA: TGCGCCAGCAGCTTGAGGACAGGGGATTTCGGCTACACCTTC
CDR3 protein: CASSLRTGDFGYTF

V gene: TRBV19
clone size: -
J gene: TRBJ1-2
D gene: TRBD1
CDR3 DNA: TGTGCCAGTAGTTCAAATCGTCCTCGGACAGGGTCTAACTATGGCTACACCTTC
CDR3 protein: CASSSNRPRTGSNYGYTF

V gene: TRBV7-9
clone size: -
J gene: TRBJ2-1
D gene: -
CDR3 DNA: TGTGCCAGCGCAAACCGGGACTTTGACTACAATGAGCAGTTCTTC
CDR3 protein: CASANRDFDYNEQFF

V gene: TRBV5-4
clone size: -
J gene: TRBJ2-7
D gene: -
CDR3 DNA: TGTGCCAGCAGCTTGAATGCAGGCGAGCAGTACTTC
CDR3 protein: CASSLNAGEQYF

V gene: TRBV7-2
clone size: few
J gene: TRBJ2-3
D gene: TRBD2
CDR3 DNA: TGTGCCAGCAGCTCGGGACTAGCGGCCCTGACGCAGTATTTT
CDR3 protein: CASSSGLAALTQYF

V gene: TRBV19
clone size: -
J gene: TRBJ2-2
D gene: TRBD2
CDR3 DNA: TGTGCCAGTAGTACTCCGGGACTAGTAACCGGGGAGCTGTTTTTT
CDR3 protein: CASSTPGLVTGELFF

V gene: TRBV5-1
clone size: -
J gene: TRBJ2-7
D gene: TRBD2
CDR3 DNA: TGCGCCAGCAGCTTGGCCGCGACTAGCGTCCCCTACGAGCAGTACTTC
CDR3 protein: CASSLAATSVPYEQYF

V gene: TRBV7-9
clone size: -
J gene: TRBJ1-1
D gene: -
CDR3 DNA: TGTGCCAGCAGCTTAGCAGTAGGGGGGAACACTGAAGCTTTCTTT
CDR3 protein: CASSLAVGGNTEAFF

V gene: TRBV30
clone size: -
J gene: TRBJ2-7
D gene: TRBD2
CDR3 DNA: TGTGCCTGGAGTATATTCGGGAGGGGAGGCGAGCAGTACTTC
CDR3 protein: CAWSIFGRGGEQYF

V gene: TRBV6-5
clone size: -
J gene: TRBJ2-7
D gene: TRBD1
CDR3 DNA: TGTGCCAGCAGGGAGGACAGGGGGCGCGGCGAGCAGTACTTC
CDR3 protein: CASREDRGRGEQYF

V gene: TRBV7-9
clone size: -
J gene: TRBJ2-7
D gene: TRBD1
CDR3 DNA: TGTGCCAGCAGCTTACCGGACAGGGTCTACGAGCAGTACTTC
CDR3 protein: CASSLPDRVYEQYF

V gene: TRBV5-1
clone size: -
J gene: TRBJ2-2
D gene: TRBD2
CDR3 DNA: TGCGCCAGCAGCTTCGGGGGACTAGCGGGAGGGCACACCGGGGAGCTGTTTTTT
CDR3 protein: CASSFGGLAGGHTGELFF

V gene: TRBV27
clone size: -
J gene: TRBJ1-2
D gene: -
CDR3 DNA: TGTGCCAGCTCCCTTTCCCCGGGGGGTCAGGGCTACACCTTC
CDR3 protein: CASSLSPGGQGYTF

V gene: TRBV7-7
clone size: -
J gene: TRBJ2-2
D gene: -
CDR3 DNA: TGTGCTAGCAGCTTAGATCTAGCACTGGGCACCGGGGAGCTGTTTTTT
CDR3 protein: CASSLDLALGTGELFF

V gene: TRBV10-2
clone size: -
J gene: TRBJ2-7
D gene: TRBD2
CDR3 DNA: TGCGCCAGCAGGGTAGCGGGAGTAAACGAGCAGTACTTC
CDR3 protein: CASRVAGVNEQYF

V gene: TRBV4-2
clone size: -
J gene: TRBJ1-2
D gene: TRBD1
CDR3 DNA: TGTGCCAGCAGCCAAGAGGAGGGGGCAGGGTATGGCTACACCTTC
CDR3 protein: CASSQEEGAGYGYTF

V gene: TRBV28
clone size: -
J gene: TRBJ1-5
D gene: -
CDR3 DNA: TGTGCCAGCAGGGACAGTGGGAATCAGCCCCAGCATTTT
CDR3 protein: CASRDSGNQPQHF

V gene: TRBV7-9
clone size: -
J gene: TRBJ2-3
D gene: -
CDR3 DNA: TGTGCCAGCAGCTTAGGGCGACTAGGGATTAACGGAGATACGCAGTATTTT
CDR3 protein: CASSLGRLGINGDTQYF

V gene: TRBV7-2
clone size: few
J gene: TRBJ1-4
D gene: -
CDR3 DNA: TGTGCCAGCTCGGGGGTAGTGCGTGAAAAACTGTTTTTT
CDR3 protein: CASSGVVREKLFF

V gene: TRBV19
clone size: few
J gene: TRBJ2-2
D gene: TRBD2
CDR3 DNA: TGTGCCAGTAGTATTTCGCCTAGCGGGTTGACCGGGGAGCTGTTTTTT
CDR3 protein: CASSISPSGLTGELFF

V gene: TRBV6-4
clone size: -
J gene: TRBJ2-1
D gene: TRBD1
CDR3 DNA: TGTGCCAGCAAGGGACAGGGGGCCTATGAGCAGTTCTTC
CDR3 protein: CASKGQGAYEQFF

V gene: TRBV7-9
clone size: -
J gene: TRBJ2-3
D gene: TRBD2
CDR3 DNA: TGTGCCAGCAGCTTGGTGTCCAGCGGGGGAGATACGCAGTATTTT
CDR3 protein: CASSLVSSGGDTQYF

V gene: TRBV6-5
clone size: -
J gene: TRBJ2-6
D gene: -
CDR3 DNA: TGTGCCAGCAGTTACGGTGGTAGCTCTGGGGCCAACGTCCTGACTTTC
CDR3 protein: CASSYGGSSGANVLTF

V gene: TRBV4-3
clone size: -
J gene: TRBJ1-2
D gene: -
CDR3 DNA: TGCGCCAGCAGCCTTGACTCCAGGGGAAACTATGGCTACACCTTC
CDR3 protein: CASSLDSRGNYGYTF

V gene: TRBV6-1
clone size: -
J gene: TRBJ1-5
D gene: TRBD1
CDR3 DNA: TGTGCCAGCAGCGACAGGGGATACCAGCCCCAGCATTTT
CDR3 protein: CASSDRGYQPQHF

V gene: TRBV27
clone size: few
J gene: TRBJ2-6
D gene: TRBD2
CDR3 DNA: TGTGCCAGCGGATCCGGGGGGATTTTTCCCTCTGGGGCCAACGTCCTGACTTTC
CDR3 protein: CASGSGGIFPSGANVLTF

V gene: TRBV7-9
clone size: -
J gene: TRBJ2-5
D gene: -
CDR3 DNA: TGTGCCAGCAGCTCGTCGGGGGAAGAGACCCAGTACTTC
CDR3 protein: CASSSSGEETQYF

V gene: TRBV29-1
clone size: few
J gene: TRBJ1-2
D gene: TRBD1
CDR3 DNA: TGCAGCGGAGAACAGGGGCCTTATGGCTACACCTTC
CDR3 protein: CSGEQGPYGYTF

V gene: TRBV28
clone size: -
J gene: TRBJ2-4
D gene: TRBD2
CDR3 DNA: TGTGCCAGCAGGACTAGCGGGAGGATTCAGTACTTC
CDR3 protein: CASRTSGRIQYF

V gene: TRBV6-6
clone size: -
J gene: TRBJ2-6
D gene: TRBD1
CDR3 DNA: TGTGCCAGCAGTCAAGACAGGGCTGGGGCCAACGTCCTGACTTTC
CDR3 protein: CASSQDRAGANVLTF

V gene: TRBV19
clone size: -
J gene: TRBJ2-1
D gene: TRBD2
CDR3 DNA: TGTGCCAGTAGTATCGACGGGACTAGCGGCGTCAGCTCCTACAATGAGCAGTTCTTC
CDR3 protein: CASSIDGTSGVSSYNEQFF

V gene: TRBV4-3
clone size: -
J gene: TRBJ2-1
D gene: -
CDR3 DNA: TGCGCCAGCAGCCAAGTCTTTTACAATGAGCAGTTCTTC
CDR3 protein: CASSQVFYNEQFF

V gene: TRBV18
clone size: -
J gene: TRBJ1-1
D gene: -
CDR3 DNA: TGTGCCAGCTCACCGACAGCAGGAAACAGGGCCACTGAAGCTTTCTTT
CDR3 protein: CASSPTAGNRATEAFF

V gene: TRBV2
clone size: -
J gene: TRBJ1-3
D gene: TRBD1
CDR3 DNA: TGTGCCAGCAGTACAGGGGGCTCTGGAAACACCATATATTTT
CDR3 protein: CASSTGGSGNTIYF

V gene: TRBV11-3
clone size: -
J gene: TRBJ2-5
D gene: -
CDR3 DNA: TGTGCCAGCAGCGAACCAGGGCACCAAGAGACCCAGTACTTC
CDR3 protein: CASSEPGHQETQYF

V gene: TRBV5-1
clone size: once
J gene: TRBJ1-2
D gene: -
CDR3 DNA: TGCGCCAGCAGCTCCCAGGGGTGGCATGGCTACACCTTC
CDR3 protein: CASSSQGWHGYTF

V gene: TRBV5-1
clone size: -
J gene: TRBJ2-3
D gene: -
CDR3 DNA: TGCGCCAGCAGCTGGGAGATAGATACGCAGTATTTT
CDR3 protein: CASSWEIDTQYF

V gene: TRBV29-1
clone size: -
J gene: TRBJ2-3
D gene: -
CDR3 DNA: TGCAGCGTTGAGTATAGCAACACAGATACGCAGTATTTT
CDR3 protein: CSVEYSNTDTQYF

V gene: TRBV11-2
clone size: -
J gene: TRBJ2-1
D gene: -
CDR3 DNA: TGTGCCAGCACTCTGGCCGGGAGCGAGCAGTTCTTC
CDR3 protein: CASTLAGSEQFF

V gene: TRBV5-1
clone size: -
J gene: TRBJ1-5
D gene: -
CDR3 DNA: TGCGCCAGCCACTGGAGGGCAGGAACAAGCAATCAGCCCCAGCATTTT
CDR3 protein: CASHWRAGTSNQPQHF

V gene: TRBV2
clone size: -
J gene: TRBJ2-3
D gene: TRBD2
CDR3 DNA: TGTGCCAGCAATCAAGGACTAGCGGGAGGGCCCACAGATACGCAGTATTTT
CDR3 protein: CASNQGLAGGPTDTQYF

V gene: TRBV14
clone size: -
J gene: TRBJ2-7
D gene: -
CDR3 DNA: TGTGCCAGCAGCCAAGGGGACTTCCCCTACGAGCAGTACTTC
CDR3 protein: CASSQGDFPYEQYF